This passage covers 20 T cell receptor beta chains from one sample sequenced in a study of control samples from healthy donors and cancer patients. Using immunoSEQ multiplex PCR, the repertoire was profiled, and TCRdb retains in-frame clones only, with some absent. The repertoire holds some 130,000 clones, with approximately 95% as singletons. Sequencing was done on a sample of blood. Receptors originate from a young man in good health.

A remark on this clone: One junction end disagrees with the germline gene, perhaps due to a read error. The chain has TRBV6-2 or TRBV6-3 and TRBJ2-7; D gene uncertain. This CDR3 has 13 residues. From germline, CDR1 is MNHEY and CDR2 SVGEGT. The CDR3 DNA sequence: TGTGCCAGCAGCTACTTCACGCCCTACGAGCAGTACTTC. Translated, it gives CASSYFTPYEQYF.

The rearrangement uses TRBV30 and TRBJ2-7, with D possibly TRBD2 on 6 matching bases. The CDR3 has 12 residues. Germline lookup yields CDR1 GTSNPN and CDR2 SVGIG (reference sequence). Trimming pared 3 bases from V and 6 bases from J, leaving 12 bases between. CDR3 coding DNA: TGTGCCTGGAGCCTCTACGGGGGCGAGCAGTACTTC. The encoded protein is CAWSLYGGEQYF.

This clone was picked up a small number of times. The rearrangement joins TRBV20-1 to TRBJ1-1; TRBD1 agrees at 8 bases. This CDR3 contains 17 residues. With V trimmed by 3 bases and J by 0 bases, 12 bases remained unmatched. In germline, CDR1 is DFQATT, CDR2 SNEGSKA (reference sequence). Here the CDR3 DNA reads TGCAGTGCTAGTTCAGGGGGCGTTTTCGACATGAACACTGAAGCTTTCTTT. This encodes CSASSGGVFDMNTEAFF.

The V call is TRBV5-5, the J call TRBJ2-7; 7 positions match TRBD2. CDR3 length: 14 residues. J gave up 3 bases and V 0 bases, and 3 bases lay outside the gene matches. From germline, CDR1 is SGHKS and CDR2 YYEKEE (reference sequence). This CDR3 is CASSLGGGGYEQYF. CDR3 bases: TGTGCCAGCAGCTTGGGAGGCGGGGGCTACGAGCAGTACTTC.

The rearrangement uses TRBV29-1 and TRBJ1-1; the D is unclear. Germline CDR1 reads SQVTM; CDR2 reads ANQGSEA. The CDR3 contains 13 residues. Trimming removed 1 base at V and 2 bases at J, with 8 bases between. CDR3 nucleotides: TGCAGCGTTGAAGTAGGACTCAACACTGAAGCTTTCTTT. Protein sequence: CSVEVGLNTEAFF.

V usage is TRBV12-5 and J usage is TRBJ2-1; 8 nucleotides align to TRBD2. V was clipped by 6 bases and J by 6 bases; unmatched bases: 7. This CDR3 has 14 residues. Germline V gene data show CDR1 as LGHNT and CDR2 as FRNRAP. This CDR3 reads CASGSGTRVNEQFF. DNA for the CDR3: TGTGCTAGTGGGTCCGGGACTAGGGTCAATGAGCAGTTCTTC.

This clone was detected only a few times. V is TRBV5-1 and J is TRBJ1-5; TRBD1 might be the D (5 bases). CDR1 and CDR2 (germline): SGHRS, YFSETQ. Trimming left V 3 bases short and J 5 bases short, with 15 bases between. The CDR3 is made up of 15 amino acids. CDR3 sequence: CASSSGTGDYQPQHF. CDR3 DNA sequence: TGCGCCAGCAGCTCGGGTACAGGAGACTATCAGCCCCAGCATTTT.

The gene calls are TRBV3-1 (or the pseudogene TRBV3-2) and TRBJ2-1; TRBD2 agrees at 9 bases. Trimming cost V 0 bases and J 0 bases; bases outside gene matches: 12. The CDR3 is 20 residues long. Germline-derived CDR1 and CDR2 are LGHDT and YNNKEL (reference sequence). The CDR3 region is CASSQDLSGGRPTSYNEQFF. In nucleotides, the CDR3 is TGTGCCAGCAGCCAAGATCTCAGCGGGGGGCGACCCACCTCCTACAATGAGCAGTTCTTC.

V is TRBV5-1 and J is TRBJ2-3; D might be TRBD2 (6 bases). This CDR3 spans 15 amino acids. The germline gives CDR1 SGHRS, CDR2 YFSETQ. Trimming shortened V by 4 bases and J by 6 bases, and 18 bases separated the two germline ends. CDR3 sequence reads: CASSLVPGLGDTQYF. The CDR3 DNA follows: TGCGCCAGCAGCCTCGTACCGGGACTCGGGGATACGCAGTATTTT. Full variable domain (rest looked up from reference TRBV5-1 and TRBJ2-3): KAGVTQTPRYLIKTRGQQVTLSCSPISGHRSVSWYQQTPGQGLQFLFEYFSETQRNKGNFPGRFSGRQFSNSRSEMNVSTLELGDSALYLCASSLVPGLGDTQYFGPGTRLTVL.

CDR3 nucleotide sequence: TGTGCCAGTAGCTACGGGACAGGGGGTTCCGGCTACACCTTC. Translation: CASSYGTGGSGYTF. J is TRBJ1-2 and V is TRBV19; 11 nucleotides agree with TRBD1. CDR1 and CDR2 from the germline V gene are LNHDA and SQIVND (reference sequence). With 6 bases clipped from V and 8 bases from J, the junction kept 8 bases outside the gene matches. This CDR3 has 14 amino acids.

V and J are TRBV27 and TRBJ2-5; the D gene is possibly TRBD2 (6 bases). Germline V lookup: CDR1 MNHEY, CDR2 SMNVEV (reference sequence). This CDR3 is built from 13 residues. Between the trimmed V and J ends, which lost 7 bases and 5 bases, there was a span of 14 bases. CDR3: CASTISRGETQYF. The CDR3 bases are TGTGCCAGCACCATTTCCCGGGGGGAGACCCAGTACTTC.

This clone was seen a single time. The CDR3 sequence is CASSQQGSEQYF. The CDR3 DNA sequence: TGTGCCAGCAGCCAACAAGGGTCGGAGCAGTACTTC. This sequence joins TRBV7-6 and TRBJ2-7; the D is unclear. The CDR3 covers 12 residues. Between the trimmed V and J ends, which lost 5 bases and 7 bases, there was a span of 12 bases. Germline V gene sequence: CDR1 SGHVS, CDR2 FNYEAQ.

The chain is built from TRBV6-1 and TRBJ1-1, with 7 positions matching TRBD1. V gave up 3 bases and J gave up 4 bases; unmatched junction bases: 2. The CDR3 is 13 amino acids. Looked up from germline, CDR1 is MNHNS and CDR2 is SASEGT. CDR3 loop: CASSDQGVTEAFF. The CDR3 DNA is TGTGCCAGCAGTGATCAGGGGGTCACTGAAGCTTTCTTT.

Only one count was recorded for this clone. The chain is built from TRBV10-3 and TRBJ1-5; D might be TRBD1 (5 bases). Per the germline V gene, CDR1 is ENHRY and CDR2 is SYGVKD. V lost 1 base and J lost 3, with 31 bases in between. CDR3 size: 22 residues. Written as DNA, the CDR3 is TGTGCCATCAGTGAGTTCAGGGTGGATGGGGGGGGTCCCGCGTCCATCAATCAGCCCCAGCATTTT. Its translation: CAISEFRVDGGGPASINQPQHF.

V is TRBV2 and J is TRBJ2-1, with D possibly being TRBD1 (6 bases). Germline V CDR1 and CDR2: SNHLY, FYNNEI. This CDR3 region has 13 residues. Trimming took off 6 bases at V and 4 bases at J, with 10 bases between the two ends. CDR3 amino acids: CASSLDRYNEQFF. The DNA for the CDR3 is TGTGCCAGCAGCCTCGACAGGTACAATGAGCAGTTCTTC. Full variable domain (missing parts from reference TRBV2 and TRBJ2-1): EPEVTQTPSHQVTQMGQEVILRCVPISNHLYFYWYRQILGQKVEFLVSFYNNEISEKSEIFDDQFSVERPDGSNFTLKIRSTKLEDSAMYFCASSLDRYNEQFFGPGTRLTVL.

J is TRBJ2-7 and V is TRBV4-1; 12 nucleotides match TRBD1. Germline V lookup: CDR1 MGHRA, CDR2 YSYEKL. Germline trimming cut 1 base from V and 4 bases from J; bases unmatched to any gene: 5. The CDR3 spans 16 residues. CDR3 in amino acids: CASSQVPGQGAYEQYF. CDR3 nucleotides: TGCGCCAGCAGCCAAGTCCCGGGACAGGGGGCTTACGAGCAGTACTTC.

J is TRBJ2-2 and V is TRBV18; no firm D call. The CDR3 has 15 residues. V lost 3 bases and J 1 base, leaving 9 bases between the germline ends. Germline values: CDR1 KGHSH, CDR2 LQKENI. CDR3 residues: CASSPTGQNTGELFF. The CDR3 coding sequence is TGTGCCAGCTCACCCACCGGCCAGAACACCGGGGAGCTGTTTTTT.

This chain connects TRBV29-1 to TRBJ1-2; D gene ambiguous. V lost 2 bases, J lost 4 bases, and 8 bases lay in between. The CDR3 has 12 residues. The germline gives CDR1 SQVTM, CDR2 ANQGSEA. The CDR3 nucleotides are TGCAGCGTTGAACGCACGGTCTATGGCTACACCTTC. This translates into CSVERTVYGYTF.

The chain has TRBV5-1 and TRBJ1-2; D ambiguous. Germline CDR1 and CDR2: SGHRS and YFSETQ. The CDR3 loop spans 14 amino acids. V was trimmed by 0 bases and J by 0 bases, leaving 6 bases between them. The CDR3 nucleotides read TGCGCCAGCAGCTTGGGGATTTCTAACTATGGCTACACCTTC. It translates to CASSLGISNYGYTF.

The chain couples TRBV27 to TRBJ2-1; 8 nucleotides agree with TRBD2. The CDR3 runs 14 residues. Germline V gene data show CDR1 as MNHEY and CDR2 as SMNVEV (reference sequence). The V segment lost 7 bases and the J segment 2 bases; nucleotides outside the gene matches: 4. CDR3 loop: CASMRRGAYNEQFF. CDR3 in DNA: TGTGCCAGCATGCGGCGGGGGGCCTACAATGAGCAGTTCTTC.